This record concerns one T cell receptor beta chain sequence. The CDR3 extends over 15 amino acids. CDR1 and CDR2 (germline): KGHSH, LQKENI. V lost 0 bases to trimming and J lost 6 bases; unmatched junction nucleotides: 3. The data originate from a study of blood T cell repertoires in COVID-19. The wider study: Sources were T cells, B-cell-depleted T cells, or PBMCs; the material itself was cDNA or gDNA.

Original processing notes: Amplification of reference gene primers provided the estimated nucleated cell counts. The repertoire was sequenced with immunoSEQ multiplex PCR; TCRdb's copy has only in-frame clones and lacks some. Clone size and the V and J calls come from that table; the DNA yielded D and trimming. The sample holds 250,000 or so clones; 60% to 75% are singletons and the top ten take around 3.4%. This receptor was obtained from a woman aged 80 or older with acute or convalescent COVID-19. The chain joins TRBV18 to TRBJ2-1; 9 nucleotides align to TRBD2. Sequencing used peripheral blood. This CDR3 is CASSPPSGRTNEQFF. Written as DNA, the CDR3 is TGTGCCAGCTCACCACCCAGCGGGAGGACCAATGAGCAGTTCTTC. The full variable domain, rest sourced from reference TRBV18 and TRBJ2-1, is NAGVMQNPRHLVRRRGQEARLRCSPMKGHSHVYWYRQLPEEGLKFMVYLQKENIIDESGMPKERFSAEFPKEGPSILRIQQVVRGDSAAYFCASSPPSGRTNEQFFGPGTRLTVL.